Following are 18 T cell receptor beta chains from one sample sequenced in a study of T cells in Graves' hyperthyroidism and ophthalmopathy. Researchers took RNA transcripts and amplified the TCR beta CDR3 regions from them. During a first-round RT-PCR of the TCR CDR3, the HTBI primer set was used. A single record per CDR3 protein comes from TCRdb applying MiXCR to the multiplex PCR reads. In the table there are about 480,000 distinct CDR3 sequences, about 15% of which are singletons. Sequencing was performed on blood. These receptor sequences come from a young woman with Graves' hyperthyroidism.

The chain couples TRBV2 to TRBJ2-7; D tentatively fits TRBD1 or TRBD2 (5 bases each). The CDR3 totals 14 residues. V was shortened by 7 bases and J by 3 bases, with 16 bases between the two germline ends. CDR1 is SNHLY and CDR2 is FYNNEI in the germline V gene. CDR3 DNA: TGTGCCAGCAAGGAGGCATTAGGACACTACGAGCAGTACTTC. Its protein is CASKEALGHYEQYF.

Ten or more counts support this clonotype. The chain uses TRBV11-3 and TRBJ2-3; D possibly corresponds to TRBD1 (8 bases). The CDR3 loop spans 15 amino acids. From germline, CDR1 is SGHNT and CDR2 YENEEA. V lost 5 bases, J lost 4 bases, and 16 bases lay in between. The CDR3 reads CASSLGQGGPDTQYF. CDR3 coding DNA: TGTGCCAGCAGCCTCGGACAGGGAGGGCCAGATACGCAGTATTTT.

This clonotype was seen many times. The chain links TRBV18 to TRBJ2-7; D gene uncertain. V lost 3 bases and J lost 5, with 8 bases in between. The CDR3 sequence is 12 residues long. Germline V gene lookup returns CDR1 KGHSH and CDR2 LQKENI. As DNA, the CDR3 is TGTGCCAGCTCACCTGAGTGGCACGAGCAGTACTTC. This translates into CASSPEWHEQYF.

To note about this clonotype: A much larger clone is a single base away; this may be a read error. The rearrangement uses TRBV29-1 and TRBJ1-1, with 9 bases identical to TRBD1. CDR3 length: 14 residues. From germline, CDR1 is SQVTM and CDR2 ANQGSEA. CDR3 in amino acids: CSARTGDLNTETFF. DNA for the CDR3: TGCAGCGCACGGACAGGGGATCTGAACACTGAAACTTTCTTT.

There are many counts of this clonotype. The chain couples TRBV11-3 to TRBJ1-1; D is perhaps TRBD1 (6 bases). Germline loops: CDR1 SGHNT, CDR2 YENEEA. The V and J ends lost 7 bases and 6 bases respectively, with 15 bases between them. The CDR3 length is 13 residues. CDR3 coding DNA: TGTGCCAGCACTGGGGGCGGTGATGCTGAAGCTTTCTTT. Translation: CASTGGGDAEAFF.

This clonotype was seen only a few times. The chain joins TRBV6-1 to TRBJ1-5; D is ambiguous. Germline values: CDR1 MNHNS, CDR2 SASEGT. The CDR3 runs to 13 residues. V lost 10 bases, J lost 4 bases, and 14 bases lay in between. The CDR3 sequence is CATHTQVNQPQHF. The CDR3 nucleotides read TGTGCCACCCACACGCAGGTAAATCAGCCCCAGCATTTT.

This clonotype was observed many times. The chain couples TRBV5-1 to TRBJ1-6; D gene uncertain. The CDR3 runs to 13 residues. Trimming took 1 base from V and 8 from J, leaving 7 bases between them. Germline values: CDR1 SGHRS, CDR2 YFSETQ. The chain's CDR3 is CASSLSSDSPLHF. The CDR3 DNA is TGCGCCAGCAGCTTGTCCTCCGATTCACCCCTCCACTTT.

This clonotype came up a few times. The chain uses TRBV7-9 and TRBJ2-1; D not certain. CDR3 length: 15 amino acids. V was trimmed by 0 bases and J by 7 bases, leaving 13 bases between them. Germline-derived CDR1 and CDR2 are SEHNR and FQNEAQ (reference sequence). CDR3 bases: TGTGCCAGCAGCTTAGCACCCGACTGGAAGAATGAGCAGTTCTTC. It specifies CASSLAPDWKNEQFF.

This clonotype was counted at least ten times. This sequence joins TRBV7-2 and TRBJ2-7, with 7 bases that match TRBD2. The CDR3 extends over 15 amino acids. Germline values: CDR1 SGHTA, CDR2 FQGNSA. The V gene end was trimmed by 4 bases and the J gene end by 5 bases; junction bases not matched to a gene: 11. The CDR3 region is CASSSAGGRQNEQYV. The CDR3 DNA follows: TGTGCCAGCAGCTCCGCTGGCGGGAGACAAAACGAGCAGTACGTC.

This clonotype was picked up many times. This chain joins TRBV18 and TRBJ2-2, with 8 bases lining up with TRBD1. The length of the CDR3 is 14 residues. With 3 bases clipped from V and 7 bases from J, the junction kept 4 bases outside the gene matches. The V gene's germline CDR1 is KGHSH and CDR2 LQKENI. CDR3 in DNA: TGTGCCAGCTCACCGGACAGGGATTTCGGGGAGCTGTTTTTT. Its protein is CASSPDRDFGELFF.

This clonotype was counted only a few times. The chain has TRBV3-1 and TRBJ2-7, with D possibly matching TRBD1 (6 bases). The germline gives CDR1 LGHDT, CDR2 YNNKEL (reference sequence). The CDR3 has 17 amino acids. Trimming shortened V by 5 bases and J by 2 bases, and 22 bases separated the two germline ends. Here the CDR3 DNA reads TGTGCCAGCAGCTCTTTTTCTTCCGGGACAATCACCTACGAGCAGTACTTC. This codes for CASSSFSSGTITYEQYF.

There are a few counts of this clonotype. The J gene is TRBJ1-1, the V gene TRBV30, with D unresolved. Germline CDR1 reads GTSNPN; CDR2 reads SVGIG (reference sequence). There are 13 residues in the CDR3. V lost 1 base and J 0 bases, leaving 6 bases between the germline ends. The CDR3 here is CAWSELLNTEAFF. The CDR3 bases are TGTGCCTGGAGTGAATTATTGAACACTGAAGCTTTCTTT.

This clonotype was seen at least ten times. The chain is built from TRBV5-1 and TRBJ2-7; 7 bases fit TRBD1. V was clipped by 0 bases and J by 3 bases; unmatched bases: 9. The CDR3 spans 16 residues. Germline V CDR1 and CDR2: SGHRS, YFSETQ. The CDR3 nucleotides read TGCGCCAGCAGCTTGGCCGTTACAGGGGCGAACTACGAGCAGTACGTC. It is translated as CASSLAVTGANYEQYV.

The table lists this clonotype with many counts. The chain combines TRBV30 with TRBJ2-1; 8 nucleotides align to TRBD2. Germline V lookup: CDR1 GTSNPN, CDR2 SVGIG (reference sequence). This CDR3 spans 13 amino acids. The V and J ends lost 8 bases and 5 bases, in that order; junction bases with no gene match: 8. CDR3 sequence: CAGNLAGNNEQFF. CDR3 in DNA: TGTGCCGGAAATCTAGCGGGCAACAATGAGCAGTTCTTC. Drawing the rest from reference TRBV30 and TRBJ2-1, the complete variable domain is SQTIHQWPATLVQPVGSPLSLECTVEGTSNPNLYWYRQAAGRGLQLLFYSVGIGQISSEVPQNLSASRPQDRQFILSSKKLLLSDSGFYLCAGNLAGNNEQFFGPGTRLTVL.

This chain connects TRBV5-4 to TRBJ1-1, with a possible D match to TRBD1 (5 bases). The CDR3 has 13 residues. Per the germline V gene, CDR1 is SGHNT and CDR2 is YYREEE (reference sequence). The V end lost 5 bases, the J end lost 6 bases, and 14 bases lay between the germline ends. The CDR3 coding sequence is TGTGCCAGCAGGGGGTATAGGGGCTCTGAAGCTTTCTTT. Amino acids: CASRGYRGSEAFF.

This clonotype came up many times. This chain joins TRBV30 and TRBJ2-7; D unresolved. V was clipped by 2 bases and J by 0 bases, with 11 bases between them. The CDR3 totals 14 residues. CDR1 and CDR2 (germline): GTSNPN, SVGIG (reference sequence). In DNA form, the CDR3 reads TGTGCCTGGAGTTCCGGTGGCCGCTCCTACGAGCAGTACTTC. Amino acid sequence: CAWSSGGRSYEQYF.

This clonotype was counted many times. CDR3 sequence: CAISELETDQPQHF. CDR3 sequence (DNA): TGTGCCATCAGTGAACTCGAAACCGATCAGCCCCAGCATTTT. The chain is built from TRBV10-3 and TRBJ1-5; D is ambiguous. CDR3 length: 14 residues. Between the trimmed V and J ends, which lost 3 bases and 5 bases, there was a span of 11 bases. Germline CDR1 reads ENHRY; CDR2 reads SYGVKD.

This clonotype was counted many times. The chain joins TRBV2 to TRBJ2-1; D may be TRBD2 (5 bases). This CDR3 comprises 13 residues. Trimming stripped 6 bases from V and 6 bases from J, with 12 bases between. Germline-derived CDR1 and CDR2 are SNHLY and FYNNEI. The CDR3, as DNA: TGTGCCAGCAGAAGAGGTGAGGGCAATGAGCAGTTCTTC. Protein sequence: CASRRGEGNEQFF.